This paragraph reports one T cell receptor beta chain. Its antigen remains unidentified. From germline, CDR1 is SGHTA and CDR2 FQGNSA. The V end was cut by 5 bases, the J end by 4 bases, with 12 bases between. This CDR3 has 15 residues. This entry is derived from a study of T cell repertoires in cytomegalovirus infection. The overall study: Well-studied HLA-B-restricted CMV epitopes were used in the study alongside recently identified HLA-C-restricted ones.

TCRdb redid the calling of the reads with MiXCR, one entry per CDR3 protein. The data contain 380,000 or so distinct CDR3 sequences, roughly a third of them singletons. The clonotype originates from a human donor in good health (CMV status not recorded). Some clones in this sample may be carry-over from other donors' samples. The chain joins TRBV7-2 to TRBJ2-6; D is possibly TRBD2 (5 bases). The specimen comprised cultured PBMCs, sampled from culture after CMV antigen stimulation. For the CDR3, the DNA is TGTGCCAGCAGCCGATCGGGGATAGGGGCCAACGTCCTGACTTTC. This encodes CASSRSGIGANVLTF.